The next 10 T cell receptor beta chains were all read from a single sample in a study of graft-versus-host responses after intestinal transplantation. Their antigens are not known. TCRdb's table, derived via immunoSEQ multiplex PCR, lists solely in-frame clones and lacks some. The sample records about 97,000 clones, 91% being singletons. The source material was unstimulated CD4+ T cells sorted from spleen or lymph node cells, sampled before transplant. These receptors were taken from a human donor who was the organ donor for an intestinal transplant.

The chain recombines TRBV27 with TRBJ2-2, with D maybe TRBD1 (5 bases). Trimming removed 3 bases from V and 5 bases from J, with 13 bases in between. The CDR3 covers 15 residues. Germline values: CDR1 MNHEY, CDR2 SMNVEV (reference sequence). The CDR3 bases are TGTGCCAGCAGTTTTGCAGCCCGGACAACCGGGGAGCTGTTTTTT. Translated, it gives CASSFAARTTGELFF.

This sequence joins TRBV4-2 and TRBJ1-2, with D unclear. With 0 bases removed from V and 4 bases from J, the gap between germline ends came to 6 bases. Germline V lookup: CDR1 LGHNA, CDR2 YNFKEQ. The CDR3 spans 13 residues. In nucleotides, the CDR3 is TGTGCCAGCAGCCAAGATCTGTTCTATGGCTACACCTTC. It is translated as CASSQDLFYGYTF.

The chain employs TRBV7-2 and TRBJ1-1; 8 bases agree with TRBD1. The CDR3 runs 15 residues. J gave up 4 bases and V 5 bases, and 9 bases lay outside the gene matches. The germline CDR1 and CDR2 sequences are SGHTA and FQGNSA. The CDR3 here is CASSPLGTGATEAFF. In DNA form, the CDR3 reads TGTGCCAGCAGCCCCCTAGGGACAGGCGCCACTGAAGCTTTCTTT.

This rearrangement joins TRBV4-2 to TRBJ1-6, with D maybe TRBD1 (6 bases). The CDR3 is 17 residues long. V lost 0 bases, J lost 5 bases, and 14 bases lay in between. Germline-derived CDR1 and CDR2 are LGHNA and YNFKEQ. The CDR3 protein is CASSQEIRGWDNSPLHF. CDR3 nucleotides: TGTGCCAGCAGCCAAGAAATAAGGGGGTGGGATAATTCACCCCTCCACTTT.

This rearrangement joins TRBV27 to TRBJ1-1; 7 bases fit TRBD1. With 6 bases clipped from V and 6 bases from J, the junction kept 13 bases outside the gene matches. The CDR3 consists of 15 residues. The germline gives CDR1 MNHEY, CDR2 SMNVEV (reference sequence). CDR3 DNA sequence: TGTGCCAGCAGCCCCTTGAGGGGGCGCCCTGCTGAAGCTTTCTTT. As protein: CASSPLRGRPAEAFF.

This chain connects TRBV7-3 to TRBJ2-5; TRBD2 agrees at 8 bases. The germline V gene has CDR1 SGHTA and CDR2 FQGTGA. The CDR3 contains 17 residues. The V and J ends lost 2 bases and 1 base, in that order; junction bases with no gene match: 9. In DNA form, the CDR3 reads TGTGCCAGCAGCTTAGGACTCGGCGGGGGGCGCCAAGAGACCCAGTACTTC. Translation gives CASSLGLGGGRQETQYF.

As concerns this clone: Other DNA sequences from this sample encode an identical CDR3 as well. The gene calls are TRBV18 and TRBJ1-2; 12 bases map to TRBD1. The length of the CDR3 is 21 residues. Trimming cost V 6 bases and J 0 bases; bases outside gene matches: 20. The germline CDR1 and CDR2 sequences are KGHSH and LQKENI. The CDR3 nucleotides are TGTGCCAGCTCTCTTGCGGGACAGGGGGCTGGGTTACGCCGAACTAACTATGGCTACACCTTC. This sequence encodes CASSLAGQGAGLRRTNYGYTF. Full variable domain (rest looked up from reference TRBV18 and TRBJ1-2): NAGVMQNPRHLVRRRGQEARLRCSPMKGHSHVYWYRQLPEEGLKFMVYLQKENIIDESGMPKERFSAEFPKEGPSILRIQQVVRGDSAAYFCASSLAGQGAGLRRTNYGYTFGSGTRLTVV.

This chain links TRBV6-5 with TRBJ1-2, with D maybe TRBD1 (5 bases). V gave up 0 bases and J gave up 7 bases, with 15 bases separating them. The CDR3 extends over 15 amino acids. Per germline, CDR1 MNHEY and CDR2 SVGAGI. The CDR3 loop reads CASSYSKGPGRGYTF. The CDR3 DNA reads as TGTGCCAGCAGTTACTCGAAAGGCCCAGGGCGTGGCTACACCTTC.

The V call is TRBV4-1, the J call TRBJ2-3; TRBD1 matches 8 bases. Germline assignment: CDR1 MGHRA and CDR2 YSYEKL. This CDR3 comprises 15 residues. The ends lost 0 bases at V and 4 bases at J; junction bases unmatched: 3. Here the CDR3 reads CASSQDRGPADTQYF. The CDR3 DNA follows: TGCGCCAGCAGCCAAGACAGGGGGCCGGCAGATACGCAGTATTTT.

The rearrangement links TRBV2 to TRBJ2-7; D perhaps matches TRBD2 (7 bases). CDR3 length: 15 residues. V lost 8 bases and J lost 1, with 18 bases in between. Germline CDR1 and CDR2: SNHLY and FYNNEI. The CDR3 region is CASRGNGGRSYEQYF. The CDR3 DNA is TGTGCCAGCCGGGGGAACGGGGGGCGTTCCTACGAGCAGTACTTC. Full variable domain (missing parts from reference TRBV2 and TRBJ2-7): EPEVTQTPSHQVTQMGQEVILRCVPISNHLYFYWYRQILGQKVEFLVSFYNNEISEKSEIFDDQFSVERPDGSNFTLKIRSTKLEDSAMYFCASRGNGGRSYEQYFGPGTRLTVT.